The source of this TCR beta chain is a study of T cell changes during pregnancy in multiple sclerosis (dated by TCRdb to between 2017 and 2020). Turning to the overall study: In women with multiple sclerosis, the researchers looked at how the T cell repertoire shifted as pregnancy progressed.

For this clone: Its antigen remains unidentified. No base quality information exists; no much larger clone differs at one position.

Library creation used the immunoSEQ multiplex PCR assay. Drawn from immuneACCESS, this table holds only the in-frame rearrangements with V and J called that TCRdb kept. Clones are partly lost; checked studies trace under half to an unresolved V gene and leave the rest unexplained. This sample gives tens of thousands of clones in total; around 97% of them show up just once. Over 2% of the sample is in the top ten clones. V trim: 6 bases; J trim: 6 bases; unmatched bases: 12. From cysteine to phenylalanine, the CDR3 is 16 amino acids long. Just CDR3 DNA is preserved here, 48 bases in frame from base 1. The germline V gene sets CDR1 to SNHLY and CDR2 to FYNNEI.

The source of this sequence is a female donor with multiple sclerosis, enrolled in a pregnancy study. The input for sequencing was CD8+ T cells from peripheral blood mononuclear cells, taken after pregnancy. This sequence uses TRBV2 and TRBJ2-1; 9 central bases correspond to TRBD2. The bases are TGTGCCAGCAGCACCGGGACTAGCCGAGCCTTCAATGAGCAGTTCTTC. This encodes CASSTGTSRAFNEQFF. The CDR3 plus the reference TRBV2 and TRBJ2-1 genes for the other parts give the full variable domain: EPEVTQTPSHQVTQMGQEVILRCVPISNHLYFYWYRQILGQKVEFLVSFYNNEISEKSEIFDDQFSVERPDGSNFTLKIRSTKLEDSAMYFCASSTGTSRAFNEQFFGPGTRLTVL.